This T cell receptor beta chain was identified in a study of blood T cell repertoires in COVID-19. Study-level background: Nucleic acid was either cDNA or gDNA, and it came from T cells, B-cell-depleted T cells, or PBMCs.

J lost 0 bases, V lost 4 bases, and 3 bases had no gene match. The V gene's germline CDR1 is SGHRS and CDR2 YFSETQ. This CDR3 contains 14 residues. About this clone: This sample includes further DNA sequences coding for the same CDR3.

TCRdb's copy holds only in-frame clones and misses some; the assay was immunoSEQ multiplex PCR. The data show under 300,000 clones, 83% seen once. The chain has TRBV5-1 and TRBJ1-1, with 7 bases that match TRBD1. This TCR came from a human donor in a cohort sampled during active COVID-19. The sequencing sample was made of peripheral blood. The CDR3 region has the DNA TGCGCCAGCAGCCTGACAGGGATGAACACTGAAGCTTTCTTT. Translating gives CASSLTGMNTEAFF.